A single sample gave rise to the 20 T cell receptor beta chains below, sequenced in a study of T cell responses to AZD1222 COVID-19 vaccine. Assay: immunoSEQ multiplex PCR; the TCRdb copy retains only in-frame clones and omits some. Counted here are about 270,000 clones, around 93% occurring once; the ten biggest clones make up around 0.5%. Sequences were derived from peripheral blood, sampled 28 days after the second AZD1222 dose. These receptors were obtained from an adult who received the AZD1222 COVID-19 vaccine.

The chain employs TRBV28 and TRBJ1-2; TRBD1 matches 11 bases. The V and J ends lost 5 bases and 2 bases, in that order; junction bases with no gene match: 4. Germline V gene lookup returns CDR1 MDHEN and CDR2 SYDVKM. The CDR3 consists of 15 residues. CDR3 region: CASSAGDRGNYGYTF. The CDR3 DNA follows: TGTGCCAGCAGTGCCGGGGACAGGGGGAACTATGGCTACACCTTC.

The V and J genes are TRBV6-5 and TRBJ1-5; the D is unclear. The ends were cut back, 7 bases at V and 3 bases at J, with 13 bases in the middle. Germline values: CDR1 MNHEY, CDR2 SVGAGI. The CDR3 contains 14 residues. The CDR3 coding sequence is TGTGCCAGCACGGCTAAAATTCCCAATCAGCCCCAGCATTTT. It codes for CASTAKIPNQPQHF.

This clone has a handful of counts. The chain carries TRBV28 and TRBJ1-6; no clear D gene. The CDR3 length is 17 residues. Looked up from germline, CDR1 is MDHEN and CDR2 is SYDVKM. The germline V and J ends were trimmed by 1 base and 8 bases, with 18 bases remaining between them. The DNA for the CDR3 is TGTGCCAGCAGTTTATCTATTACTGCCCTCAGAGATTCACCCCTCCACTTT. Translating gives CASSLSITALRDSPLHF.

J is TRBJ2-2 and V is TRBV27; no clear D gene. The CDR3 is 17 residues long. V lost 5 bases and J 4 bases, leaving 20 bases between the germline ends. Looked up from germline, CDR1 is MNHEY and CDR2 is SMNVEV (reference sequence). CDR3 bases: TGTGCCAGCAGTCCCCTGGACCGCATCAACCCCACCGGGGAGCTGTTTTTT. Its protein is CASSPLDRINPTGELFF.

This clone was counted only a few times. In nucleotides, the CDR3 is TGTGCCACGGGGGTAAGGGTCAGGGACACTGAAGCTTTCTTT. It translates to CATGVRVRDTEAFF. This chain joins TRBV2 and TRBJ1-1; possible D gene TRBD1, 5 bases. V shed 10 bases and J shed 3 bases, with 18 bases lying between them. Germline loops: CDR1 SNHLY, CDR2 FYNNEI. The CDR3 covers 14 residues.

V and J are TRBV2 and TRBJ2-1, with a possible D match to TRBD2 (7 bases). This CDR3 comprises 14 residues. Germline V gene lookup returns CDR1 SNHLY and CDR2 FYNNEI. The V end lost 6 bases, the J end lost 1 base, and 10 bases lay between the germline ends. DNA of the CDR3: TGTGCCAGCAGAGGGGGGGGTTCCTACAATGAGCAGTTCTTC. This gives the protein CASRGGGSYNEQFF.

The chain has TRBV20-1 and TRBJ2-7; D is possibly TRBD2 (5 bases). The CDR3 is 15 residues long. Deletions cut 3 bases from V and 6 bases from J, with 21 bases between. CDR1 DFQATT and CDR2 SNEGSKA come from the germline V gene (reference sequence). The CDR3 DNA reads TGCAGTGCTAGTACTGCTCCCCGGGGTGGGATCGAGCAGTACTTC. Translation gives CSASTAPRGGIEQYF.

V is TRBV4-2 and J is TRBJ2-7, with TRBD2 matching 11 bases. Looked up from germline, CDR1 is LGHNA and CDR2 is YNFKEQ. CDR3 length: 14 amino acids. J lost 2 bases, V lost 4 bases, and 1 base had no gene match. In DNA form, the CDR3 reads TGTGCCAGCAGCCCGACTAGCGGGACCTACGAGCAGTACTTC. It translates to CASSPTSGTYEQYF.

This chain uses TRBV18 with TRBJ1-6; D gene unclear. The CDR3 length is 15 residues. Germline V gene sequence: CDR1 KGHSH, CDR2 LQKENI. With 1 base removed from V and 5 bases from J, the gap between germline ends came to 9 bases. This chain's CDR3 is CASSPRQIDNSPLHF. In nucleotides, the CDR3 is TGTGCCAGCTCACCACGGCAGATAGATAATTCACCCCTCCACTTT.

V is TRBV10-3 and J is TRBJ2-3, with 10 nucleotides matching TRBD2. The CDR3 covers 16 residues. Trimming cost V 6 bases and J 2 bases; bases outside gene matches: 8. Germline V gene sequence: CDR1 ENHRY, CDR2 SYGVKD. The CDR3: CAISLYGTSATDTQYF. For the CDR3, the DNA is TGTGCCATCAGCCTTTACGGGACTAGCGCCACAGATACGCAGTATTTT.

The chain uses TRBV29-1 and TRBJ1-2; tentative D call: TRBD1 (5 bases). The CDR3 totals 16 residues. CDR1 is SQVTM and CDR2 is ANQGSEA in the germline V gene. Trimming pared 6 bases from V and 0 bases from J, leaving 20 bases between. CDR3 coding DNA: TGCAGCGTCACAGGACGCGGGGGGAGGGCTAACTATGGCTACACCTTC. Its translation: CSVTGRGGRANYGYTF. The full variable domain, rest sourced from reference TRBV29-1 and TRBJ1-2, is SAVISQKPSRDICQRGTSLTIQCQVDSQVTMMFWYRQQPGQSLTLIATANQGSEATYESGFVIDKFPISRPNLTFSTLTVSNMSPEDSSIYLCSVTGRGGRANYGYTFGSGTRLTVV.

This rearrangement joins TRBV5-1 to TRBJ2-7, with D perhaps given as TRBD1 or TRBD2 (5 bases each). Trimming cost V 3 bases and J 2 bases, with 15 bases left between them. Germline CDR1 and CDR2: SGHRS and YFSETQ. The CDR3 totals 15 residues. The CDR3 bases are TGCGCCAGCAGCTCTGATGGGACGGGAACCTACGAGCAGTACTTC. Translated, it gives CASSSDGTGTYEQYF.

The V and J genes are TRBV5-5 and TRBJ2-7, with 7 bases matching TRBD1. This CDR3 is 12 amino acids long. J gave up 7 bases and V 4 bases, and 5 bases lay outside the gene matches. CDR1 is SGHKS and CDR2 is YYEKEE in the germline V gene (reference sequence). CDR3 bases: TGTGCCAGCAGCACGGACAGGTATGAGCAGTACTTC. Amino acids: CASSTDRYEQYF.

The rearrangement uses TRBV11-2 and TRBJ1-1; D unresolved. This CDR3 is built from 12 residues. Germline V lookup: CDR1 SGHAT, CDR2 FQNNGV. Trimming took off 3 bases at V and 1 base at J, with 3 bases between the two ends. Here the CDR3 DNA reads TGTGCCAGCAGCTTTAGGAACACTGAAGCTTTCTTT. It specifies CASSFRNTEAFF.

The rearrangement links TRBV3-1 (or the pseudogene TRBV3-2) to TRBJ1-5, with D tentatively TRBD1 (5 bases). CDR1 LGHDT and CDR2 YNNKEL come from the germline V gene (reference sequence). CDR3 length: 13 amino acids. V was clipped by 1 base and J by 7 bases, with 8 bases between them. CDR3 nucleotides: TGTGCCAGCAGCCAAGCAGGGATACAGCCCCAGCATTTT. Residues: CASSQAGIQPQHF.

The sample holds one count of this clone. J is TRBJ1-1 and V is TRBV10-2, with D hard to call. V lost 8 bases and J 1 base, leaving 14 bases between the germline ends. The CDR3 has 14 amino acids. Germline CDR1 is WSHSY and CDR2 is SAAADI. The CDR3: CASLRAPENTEAFF. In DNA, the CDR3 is TGCGCCAGCCTCCGGGCACCAGAGAACACTGAAGCTTTCTTT.

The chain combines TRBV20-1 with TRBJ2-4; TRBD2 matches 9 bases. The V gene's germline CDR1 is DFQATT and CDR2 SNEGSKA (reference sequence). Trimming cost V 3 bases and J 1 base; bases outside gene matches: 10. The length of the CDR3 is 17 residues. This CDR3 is CSASLLAGEWAKNIQYF. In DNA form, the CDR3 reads TGCAGTGCTAGTCTTTTAGCGGGAGAATGGGCCAAAAACATTCAGTACTTC.

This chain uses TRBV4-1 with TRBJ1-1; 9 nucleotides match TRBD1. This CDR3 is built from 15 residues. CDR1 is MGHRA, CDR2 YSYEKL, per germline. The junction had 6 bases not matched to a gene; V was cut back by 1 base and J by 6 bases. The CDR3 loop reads CASSQVGTGRAEAFF. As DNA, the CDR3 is TGCGCCAGCAGCCAAGTCGGGACAGGGAGAGCTGAAGCTTTCTTT.

The CDR3 reads CASSQVGQLYGYTF. Written as DNA, the CDR3 is TGCGCCAGCAGCCAAGTTGGACAGCTCTATGGCTACACCTTC. This sequence joins TRBV4-3 and TRBJ1-2, with D possibly matching TRBD1 (6 bases). With 1 base removed from V and 4 bases from J, the gap between germline ends came to 10 bases. Germline lookup yields CDR1 LGHNA and CDR2 YSLEER. The CDR3 extends over 14 amino acids.

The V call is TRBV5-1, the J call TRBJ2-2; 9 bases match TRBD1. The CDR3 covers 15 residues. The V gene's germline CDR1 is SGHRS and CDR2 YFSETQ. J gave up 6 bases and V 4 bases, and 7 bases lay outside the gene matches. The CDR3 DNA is TGCGCCAGCAGCCCCTCGGGACAGGGCGCCGGGGAGCTGTTTTTT. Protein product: CASSPSGQGAGELFF.